This T cell receptor (beta chain) was found in a study of radiotherapy plus CTLA-4 blockade in lung cancer. The method was immunoSEQ multiplex PCR; TCRdb's version includes in-frame clones alone and lacks a portion of them. This table holds under 65,000 clones, roughly three quarters found once. This CDR3 has 14 amino acids. Germline values: CDR1 GTSNPN, CDR2 SVGIG (reference sequence). Trimming at V came to 2 bases and at J to 4 bases, leaving 4 bases not matched to a gene. Lung cancer patients with chemo-refractory metastatic non-small-cell disease were given focal radiation plus CTLA-4 blockade with ipilimumab.

The TCR comes from a human donor with non-small cell lung cancer who had a complete response to radiotherapy plus ipilimumab. Specimen: peripheral blood, collected from a patient treated with radiotherapy plus ipilimumab. V gene TRBV30 combines with J gene TRBJ2-1, with 8 positions matching TRBD2. The CDR3 is CAWSSSGLYNEQFF. CDR3 in DNA: TGTGCCTGGAGTTCTAGCGGGTTGTACAATGAGCAGTTCTTC.